The entry below gives a single T cell receptor (beta chain) sequence along with its context. Its cognate antigen has yet to be identified. There are no base qualities to consult, and no much larger clone falls within one base. Based on the germline V gene, the CDR1 and CDR2 sequences are MNHNS and SASEGT. At the junction V is shortened by 2 bases and J by 5 bases, with 12 bases in between. The CDR3 holds 14 amino acids from the cysteine to the phenylalanine. The entry retains the CDR3 DNA only, 42 bases that are in frame from base 1. This record comes from a study of human versus mouse CDR3 diversity and MHC coevolution listed by TCRdb under 2017. The study in broad terms: The immunoSEQ assay was reported to detect one in 200,000 T cells and to minimize amplification bias from multiplex PCR. Valid reads per sample ranged from roughly 5.5 x 10^6 to 1.8 x 10^7 across mouse and human samples. Repertoires of human naive CD4 T cells were used as a reference for TCR selection on multiple MHC II alleles and were compared against human-TCR-locus transgenic mice carrying single MHC II. The human cohort comprised three healthy volunteer blood donors, one aged 30 to 40, one aged 40 to 50 and one aged 60 to 70 at collection. What the study reported, not specific to this receptor: The largest TCR beta repertoire, 1.5 million to 2 million clonotypes, was estimated by iCHAO1 for humans, a finding likely attributable to selection by multiple MHC II molecules. Most of the three human donors showed the lowest clonal inequality scores among all compared groups. On average, humans had more CDR3 deletions and insertions than mice, indicating greater exonuclease and TdT activity. Repertoire diversity was not regarded as directly comparable between humans and mice because human T cells were selected on over 5 MHC II alleles.

Genomic DNA was extracted from the sorted cells using the QIAGEN blood and tissue kit and was quantified on a NanoDrop 1000. TCR alpha and beta chains were deep sequenced and quantified on the immunoSEQ platform using multiplex PCR of genomic DNA. Per the source publication's procedure: Annotation of the TCR sequences relied on IMGT gene and region definitions. Out-of-frame rearrangements served as a stand-in for the preselection repertoire and were compared with in-frame clonotypes. The iCHAO1 estimator supplied with the immunoSEQ platform was used to estimate repertoire size. Clonal inequality was measured with a Gini index on in-frame amino acid clonotypes, based on the Lorenz curve. Shared clonotypes were counted with the intersect function of the R package tcR, and similarity was scored with the Jaccard index. V, J and V-J usage frequencies went into a principal component analysis run with the R prcomp function, with no normalization applied. Imported from immuneACCESS, the table was reduced by TCRdb to in-frame sequences with V and J called. These copies leave out some clones; in studies compared against another copy, an unresolved V gene accounts for under half, and the cause of the remainder is not known. Clone size and the V and J calls come from that table; the DNA yielded D and trimming. In all, the sample holds fewer than 100,000 clones, and 90% to 95% of those were seen once. The leading ten clones occupy about 1.4% of the sample.

Fluorescence-activated cell sorting was used to isolate naive CD4 T cells, defined as CD45RO-negative and CD62L-positive, from PBMCs. Each donor gave about 50 ml of fresh peripheral blood, from which PBMCs were isolated by Ficoll density centrifugation. Sorting was performed on a FACSAria III instrument, with purity above 85% for all samples. The sample taken for sequencing was naive CD4+ T cells from blood. The cell subset or site label corresponds to: CD45RO-negative CD62L-positive naive CD4 T cells. Rearrangement joined TRBV6-1 to TRBJ1-1; a tentative D call is TRBD1 (5 bases match). The TCR comes from a person aged 25-75 years in good health. The nucleotide sequence is given as TGTGCCAGCAGTGAAATGGGGCGCCGGACTGAAGCTTTCTTT. Translated, it gives CASSEMGRRTEAFF.